These 21 T cell receptor beta chains were sequenced from one sample in a study of cytomegalovirus exposure and HLA in healthy donors. Measured with immunoSEQ multiplex PCR; TCRdb has only the in-frame clones, and not every one. The sample includes 150,000 to 200,000 clones, roughly 84% of them seen just once. The sequencing input was PBMCs. The receptors stem from a man between 18 and 35 years old in good health and CMV-seropositive.

The V and J genes are TRBV5-5 and TRBJ2-1; D uncertain. The V end was cut by 2 bases, the J end by 9 bases, with 3 bases between. There are 10 residues in the CDR3. Per the germline V gene, CDR1 is SGHKS and CDR2 is YYEKEE (reference sequence). CDR3 coding DNA: TGTGCCAGCAGCTTTCTTGAGCAGTTCTTC. This encodes CASSFLEQFF.

The V gene is TRBV18, the J gene TRBJ2-1; D ambiguous. Trimming removed 3 bases from V and 4 bases from J, with 7 bases in between. The CDR3 has 13 amino acids. Germline CDR1 and CDR2: KGHSH and LQKENI. Written as DNA, the CDR3 is TGTGCCAGCTCACCTGGAGATTACAATGAGCAGTTCTTC. Translation gives CASSPGDYNEQFF.

V usage is TRBV28 and J usage is TRBJ1-3; the D is unclear. The CDR3 is made up of 15 amino acids. Germline V gives CDR1 MDHEN, CDR2 SYDVKM. Trimming left V 4 bases short and J 0 bases short, with 10 bases between. The CDR3 reads CASSSQRSSGNTIYF. Here the CDR3 DNA reads TGTGCCAGCAGTTCCCAAAGGAGCTCTGGAAACACCATATATTTT.

The rearrangement links TRBV29-1 to TRBJ1-2; weak D call: TRBD1 (5 bases). Germline CDR1 reads SQVTM; CDR2 reads ANQGSEA. Deletions cut 2 bases from V and 1 base from J, with 8 bases between. The CDR3 consists of 13 residues. The CDR3 loop reads CSVEQGGNYGYTF. In DNA, the CDR3 is TGCAGCGTTGAACAGGGAGGTAACTATGGCTACACCTTC.

This clone was detected only a few times. This rearrangement joins TRBV7-3 to TRBJ2-3; TRBD1 matches 11 bases. Germline-derived CDR1 and CDR2 are SGHTA and FQGTGA. The CDR3 has 16 residues. V lost 2 bases to trimming and J lost 6 bases; unmatched junction nucleotides: 7. CDR3 in amino acids: CASSLGTGTGGDTQYF. CDR3 bases: TGTGCCAGCAGCTTAGGAACCGGGACAGGGGGGGATACGCAGTATTTT.

The gene calls are TRBV4-2 and TRBJ1-2, with TRBD1 identical over 8 bases. Germline CDR1 and CDR2: LGHNA and YNFKEQ. Trimming removed 1 base from V and 3 bases from J; junction bases left unmatched: 7. This CDR3 spans 16 amino acids. The CDR3, as DNA: TGTGCCAGCAGCCAAGGGAGTCAACAGGGGGACTATGGCTACACCTTC. Its protein product is CASSQGSQQGDYGYTF.

The J gene is TRBJ2-1, the V gene TRBV30; 9 bases align to TRBD2. The length of the CDR3 is 13 residues. Losses at the gene ends were 3 bases for V and 7 bases for J; bases not matched to a gene: 4. CDR1 and CDR2 (germline): GTSNPN, SVGIG (reference sequence). CDR3: CAWRAGGRNEQFF. DNA for the CDR3: TGTGCCTGGAGAGCGGGAGGACGGAATGAGCAGTTCTTC.

The V gene is TRBV7-2, the J gene TRBJ1-2; no firm D call. The CDR3 length is 13 residues. Per the germline V gene, CDR1 is SGHTA and CDR2 is FQGNSA. Trimming shortened V by 3 bases and J by 3 bases, and 8 bases separated the two germline ends. The CDR3 DNA follows: TGTGCCAGCAGCTTTCGGGGAGACTATGGCTACACCTTC. Protein sequence: CASSFRGDYGYTF.

The CDR3 region has the DNA TGTGCCAGCAGTGAATCCCCGGGACTCGCTGGCTACACCTTC. This gives the protein CASSESPGLAGYTF. The chain uses TRBV6-1 and TRBJ1-2; D may be TRBD1 (5 bases). The CDR3 totals 14 residues. Germline CDR1 and CDR2: MNHNS and SASEGT. Trimming took off 2 bases at V and 7 bases at J, with 14 bases between the two ends.

The V and J genes are TRBV28 and TRBJ2-7; 7 nucleotides align to TRBD1. Germline CDR1 MDHEN, CDR2 SYDVKM. V lost 3 bases and J lost 0; bases outside the gene matches: 11. The CDR3 runs 17 residues. The CDR3 loop reads CASSFIRGSLVSYEQYF. The CDR3 DNA is TGTGCCAGCAGTTTCATCAGGGGGAGCCTAGTCTCCTACGAGCAGTACTTC.

This rearrangement joins TRBV5-4 to TRBJ1-2; D is ambiguous. CDR1 and CDR2 from the germline V gene are SGHNT and YYREEE (reference sequence). V lost 2 bases to trimming and J lost 0 bases, with 8 bases between them. This CDR3 is built from 14 residues. CDR3 DNA sequence: TGTGCCAGCAGCTTTGAGAGAGCTAACTATGGCTACACCTTC. Translated, it gives CASSFERANYGYTF.

This chain uses TRBV28 with TRBJ2-7; the match to TRBD2 covers 10 bases. Per the germline V gene, CDR1 is MDHEN and CDR2 is SYDVKM. The ends lost 7 bases at V and 6 bases at J; junction bases unmatched: 18. The CDR3 is 17 residues long. CDR3 nucleotides: TGTGCCAGCAAATCCCCCCTTCTCGGGACTAGCGTTGGCGAGCAGTACTTC. Protein product: CASKSPLLGTSVGEQYF. The whole variable domain, remainder taken from reference TRBV28 and TRBJ2-7, is DVKVTQSSRYLVKRTGEKVFLECVQDMDHENMFWYRQDPGLGLRLIYFSYDVKMKEKGDIPEGYSVSREKKERFSLILESASTNQTSMYLCASKSPLLGTSVGEQYFGPGTRLTVT.

This clone was counted a single time. V usage is TRBV19 and J usage is TRBJ2-6; TRBD2 aligns across 10 bases. The germline CDR1 and CDR2 sequences are LNHDA and SQIVND (reference sequence). CDR3 size: 18 residues. V was clipped by 5 bases and J by 2 bases; unmatched bases: 9. In DNA, the CDR3 is TGTGCCAGTAGTGGCCTAGCGGGAGAGGGTCCTGGGGCCAACGTCCTGACTTTC. This codes for CASSGLAGEGPGANVLTF.

This chain connects TRBV11-2 to TRBJ2-2, with TRBD1 matching 7 bases. With V trimmed by 5 bases and J by 5 bases, 8 bases remained unmatched. The CDR3 extends over 15 amino acids. CDR1 and CDR2 from the germline V gene are SGHAT and FQNNGV. DNA for the CDR3: TGTGCCAGCAGCCCAAACAGGGGTGGGACCGGGGAGCTGTTTTTT. Its protein is CASSPNRGGTGELFF.

This chain uses TRBV27 with TRBJ2-2; 15 nucleotides agree with TRBD2. CDR3 length: 17 residues. V lost 5 bases and J lost 4; bases outside the gene matches: 5. Germline V gene lookup returns CDR1 MNHEY and CDR2 SMNVEV (reference sequence). The CDR3 sequence: CASSKGLAGGPTGELFF. DNA of the CDR3: TGTGCCAGCAGTAAGGGACTAGCGGGAGGACCCACCGGGGAGCTGTTTTTT.

The rearrangement joins TRBV14 to TRBJ2-3; 12 positions match TRBD2. The CDR3 contains 16 residues. V trimming: 5 bases; J trimming: 4 bases; junction bases outside the gene matches: 7. Germline assignment: CDR1 SGHDN and CDR2 FVKESK. CDR3 in DNA: TGTGCCAGCAGCAAAGGACTAGCGGGATTTGCAGATACGCAGTATTTT. Protein: CASSKGLAGFADTQYF.

In this sample, this clone turned up once. V usage is TRBV5-4 and J usage is TRBJ2-6; weak D call: TRBD2 (5 bases). The CDR3 runs 16 residues. Between the trimmed V and J ends, which lost 0 bases and 0 bases, there was a span of 7 bases. Germline V gene data show CDR1 as SGHNT and CDR2 as YYREEE (reference sequence). The CDR3 loop is CASSLGGSSGANVLTF. In nucleotides, the CDR3 is TGTGCCAGCAGCTTGGGAGGGAGCTCTGGGGCCAACGTCCTGACTTTC.

This CDR3 reads CASSTLQGYSTEAFF. CDR3 coding DNA: TGTGCCAGTAGTACCCTACAGGGGTACAGCACTGAAGCTTTCTTT. The chain employs TRBV19 and TRBJ1-1; 7 positions agree with TRBD1. CDR3 length: 15 residues. Losses at the gene ends were 4 bases for V and 4 bases for J; bases not matched to a gene: 9. CDR1 is LNHDA, CDR2 SQIVND, per germline (reference sequence). The full variable domain, with the rest looked up from reference TRBV19 and TRBJ1-1, is DGGITQSPKYLFRKEGQNVTLSCEQNLNHDAMYWYRQDPGQGLRLIYYSQIVNDFQKGDIAEGYSVSREKKESFPLTVTSAQKNPTAFYLCASSTLQGYSTEAFFGQGTRLTVV.

The rearrangement joins TRBV28 to TRBJ2-3, with a possible D match to TRBD1 (6 bases). Trimming took off 1 base at V and 9 bases at J, with 11 bases between the two ends. CDR3 length: 13 residues. Germline values: CDR1 MDHEN, CDR2 SYDVKM. CDR3 bases: TGTGCCAGCAGTTTATCCCCTCAGGGGACGCAGTATTTT. Amino acid sequence: CASSLSPQGTQYF.

The chain is built from TRBV28 and TRBJ1-1; 11 bases line up with TRBD1. The CDR3 runs to 17 residues. V lost 2 bases and J lost 0; bases outside the gene matches: 5. In germline, CDR1 is MDHEN, CDR2 SYDVKM. DNA of the CDR3: TGTGCCAGCAGTTTACCGGGACAGGGGGTGGTGAACACTGAAGCTTTCTTT. This gives the protein CASSLPGQGVVNTEAFF. The whole variable domain, remainder taken from reference TRBV28 and TRBJ1-1, is DVKVTQSSRYLVKRTGEKVFLECVQDMDHENMFWYRQDPGLGLRLIYFSYDVKMKEKGDIPEGYSVSREKKERFSLILESASTNQTSMYLCASSLPGQGVVNTEAFFGQGTRLTVV.

CDR3 nucleotide sequence: TGTGCCAGCAGTGTCGGGACAGGGAGATCAAACGACTACAATGAGCAGTTCTTC. Encoded protein: CASSVGTGRSNDYNEQFF. V gene TRBV6-1 combines with J gene TRBJ2-1; TRBD1 agrees at 9 bases. The CDR3 extends over 18 amino acids. Trimming cost V 4 bases and J 3 bases; bases outside gene matches: 13. Germline CDR1 is MNHNS and CDR2 is SASEGT.